The clone carrying this T cell receptor beta chain was found a few times. Antigen unknown. This entry is derived from a study of beta chain features in type 1 diabetes. Study-level results: Moderate but significant shortening of TCRB CDR3s was recorded in all four CD4+ subsets from Type 1 diabetes patients.

Every bit of the isolated RNA underwent reverse transcription, so sequencing read expressed TCRB transcripts. Profiling relied on immunoSEQ multiplex PCR, and the TCRdb table lists in-frame clones only, not all of them. The sample carries 500,000 to 850,000 clones, around 15% recorded once. Germline CDR1 SGHRS, CDR2 YFSETQ. The CDR3 length is 14 residues. V dropped 7 bases and J dropped 1 base, with 9 bases sitting between them. The chain joins TRBV5-1 to TRBJ2-6; a weak D match, TRBD2 (6 bases). Material for sequencing was naive CD4+ T cells from blood. The TCR comes from a man younger than 35 with type 1 diabetes. CDR3 DNA sequence: TGCGCCAGCGGAGGGGAGTCTGGGGCCAACGTCCTGACTTTC. Translating gives CASGGESGANVLTF.